The 17 T cell receptor beta chains below come from one sample, sequenced in a study of CD8 T cells in ankylosing spondylitis. From the 5' RACE reads, TCRdb called clonotypes with MiXCR, one entry per CDR3 protein. The table lists roughly 280,000 distinct CDR3 sequences, 20% of them singletons, with roughly 7.3% in the top ten. The material sequenced was blood, either unsorted or a sorted T cell fraction (not recorded which). The source is a male donor with ankylosing spondylitis or in good health (not recorded which).

The chain couples TRBV2 to TRBJ2-5, with TRBD2 identical over 7 bases. With 5 bases clipped from V and 5 bases from J, the junction kept 5 bases outside the gene matches. The CDR3 contains 13 residues. Per the germline V gene, CDR1 is SNHLY and CDR2 is FYNNEI. CDR3 DNA sequence: TGTGCCAGCAGTCGAGACGGGAGGGAGACCCAGTACTTC. This gives the protein CASSRDGRETQYF.

This sequence joins TRBV12-3 or TRBV12-4 and TRBJ2-3, with 8 nucleotides matching TRBD2. The CDR3 runs to 16 residues. J lost 4 bases, V lost 7 bases, and 13 bases had no gene match. CDR3 protein: CASTTSRGGGSDTQYF. The CDR3 nucleotides are TGTGCCAGCACCACATCCCGGGGGGGCGGGTCAGATACGCAGTATTTT.

The J gene is TRBJ2-3, the V gene TRBV24-1; D uncertain. V was shortened by 6 bases and J by 2 bases, with 14 bases between the two germline ends. The germline CDR1 and CDR2 sequences are KGHDR and SFDVKD. There are 15 residues in the CDR3. CDR3 in amino acids: CATSLGGQNTDTQYF. The DNA for the CDR3 is TGTGCCACCAGTTTAGGCGGCCAAAACACAGATACGCAGTATTTT.

This chain links TRBV29-1 with TRBJ2-5; 8 positions match TRBD2. CDR3 size: 16 residues. With V trimmed by 2 bases and J by 0 bases, 8 bases remained unmatched. Germline loops: CDR1 SQVTM, CDR2 ANQGSEA. The CDR3 is CSVELGSGMYQETQYF. The CDR3 bases are TGCAGCGTTGAATTAGGTAGCGGGATGTACCAAGAGACCCAGTACTTC.

This clonotype occurred a few times. The gene calls are TRBV20-1 and TRBJ1-6; D unresolved. The CDR3 is 12 amino acids. Deletions cut 4 bases from V and 7 bases from J, with 8 bases between. CDR1 and CDR2 (germline): DFQATT, SNEGSKA (reference sequence). CDR3 nucleotides: TGCAGTGCTACTGATGCGAATTCACCCCTCCACTTT. Translated, it gives CSATDANSPLHF.

This chain links TRBV3-1 with TRBJ1-1; TRBD1 matches 7 bases. The CDR3 covers 15 residues. Per the germline V gene, CDR1 is LGHDT and CDR2 is YNNKEL (reference sequence). V shed 4 bases, J shed 5 bases, and the junction held 10 bases outside the gene matches. The CDR3 region is CASSLYNRGNTEAFF. The CDR3 DNA follows: TGTGCCAGCAGCCTATACAACAGGGGCAATACTGAAGCTTTCTTT. The variable domain in full, completed from reference TRBV3-1 and TRBJ1-1, reads DTAVSQTPKYLVTQMGNDKSIKCEQNLGHDTMYWYKQDSKKFLKIMFSYNNKELIINETVPNRFSPKSPDKAHLNLHINSLELGDSAVYFCASSLYNRGNTEAFFGQGTRLTVV.

This clonotype was seen only a few times. The chain combines TRBV29-1 with TRBJ1-2, with D possibly TRBD1 on 5 matching bases. Germline assignment: CDR1 SQVTM and CDR2 ANQGSEA. This CDR3 comprises 13 residues. Trimming pared 5 bases from V and 7 bases from J, leaving 17 bases between. As DNA, the CDR3 is TGCAGCGTTCCATCGCGTGGGGGTCGTGGCTACACCTTC. Translated, it gives CSVPSRGGRGYTF.

The chain joins TRBV3-1 to TRBJ2-1; D possibly corresponds to TRBD1 (5 bases). CDR1 and CDR2 (germline): LGHDT, YNNKEL (reference sequence). The CDR3 contains 14 residues. V was pared by 3 bases and J by 8 bases, with 14 bases between. The CDR3 sequence is CASSHSALGDEQFF. CDR3 bases: TGTGCCAGCAGCCATTCGGCCCTAGGGGATGAGCAGTTCTTC.

The chain carries TRBV2 and TRBJ1-4, with 10 bases fitting TRBD1. This CDR3 comprises 13 residues. Germline V gene lookup returns CDR1 SNHLY and CDR2 FYNNEI. V lost 6 bases, J lost 7 bases, and 2 bases stayed unmatched. The DNA for the CDR3 is TGTGCCAGCAGGGACAGGGGGGCTGAAAAACTGTTTTTT. Translated: CASRDRGAEKLFF.

This clonotype was found many times. CDR3 bases: TGCGCCAGCAGCTCGGGGTCGTCAGATACGCAGTATTTT. The encoded protein is CASSSGSSDTQYF. This sequence joins TRBV5-1 and TRBJ2-3; possibly TRBD2 for D (5 bases). Per the germline V gene, CDR1 is SGHRS and CDR2 is YFSETQ. V lost 3 bases and J lost 4, with 9 bases in between. CDR3 length: 13 residues. Variable domain in full (rest from reference TRBV5-1 and TRBJ2-3): KAGVTQTPRYLIKTRGQQVTLSCSPISGHRSVSWYQQTPGQGLQFLFEYFSETQRNKGNFPGRFSGRQFSNSRSEMNVSTLELGDSALYLCASSSGSSDTQYFGPGTRLTVL.

This clonotype was counted only a few times. The chain recombines TRBV10-3 with TRBJ2-1; maybe TRBD2 (6 bases). Trimming stripped 8 bases from V and 2 bases from J, with 13 bases between. CDR1 and CDR2 from the germline V gene are ENHRY and SYGVKD. The CDR3 is 14 amino acids. CDR3 region: CAIQDSGTYNEQFF. CDR3 in DNA: TGTGCCATCCAGGATAGCGGAACCTACAATGAGCAGTTCTTC.

The chain recombines TRBV15 with TRBJ1-2, with TRBD1 identical over 9 bases. CDR1 is LNHNV and CDR2 is YYDKDF in the germline V gene (reference sequence). The J segment lost 6 bases and the V segment lost 0 bases, leaving 5 bases of the junction unmatched. The CDR3 sequence is 15 residues long. DNA of the CDR3: TGTGCCACCAGCAGAGATTACGGGACAGGGAATGGCTACACCTTC. This codes for CATSRDYGTGNGYTF.

This rearrangement joins TRBV20-1 to TRBJ2-7; 10 bases map to TRBD1. Trimming removed 6 bases from V and 3 bases from J; junction bases left unmatched: 8. Germline CDR1 and CDR2: DFQATT and SNEGSKA (reference sequence). The CDR3 length is 14 residues. CDR3 DNA sequence: TGCAGTGCCAACACGTGGGACAGGGGCTACGAGCAGTACGTC. It yields the protein CSANTWDRGYEQYV.

This clonotype was seen a handful of times. This rearrangement joins TRBV5-1 to TRBJ1-1, with TRBD1 identical over 9 bases. CDR1 SGHRS and CDR2 YFSETQ come from the germline V gene. CDR3 size: 15 residues. Germline trimming cut 3 bases from V and 1 base from J; bases unmatched to any gene: 4. CDR3: CASSYSGQGNTEAFF. The CDR3 DNA reads as TGCGCCAGCAGCTATTCGGGACAGGGGAACACTGAAGCTTTCTTT.

This clonotype has just a few counts. This chain connects TRBV28 to TRBJ2-5; the D gene is possibly TRBD1 (5 bases). This CDR3 region has 15 residues. CDR1 and CDR2 from the germline V gene are MDHEN and SYDVKM. Trimming removed 6 bases from V and 2 bases from J, with 16 bases in between. CDR3 nucleotide sequence: TGTGCCAGCAGCCCCCAAGGGGCGGAACAAGAGACCCAGTACTTC. Residues: CASSPQGAEQETQYF.

The chain employs TRBV4-1 and TRBJ1-5; possibly TRBD1 for D (5 bases). CDR1 MGHRA and CDR2 YSYEKL come from the germline V gene. V lost 0 bases, J lost 0 bases, and 12 bases lay in between. CDR3 length: 17 amino acids. CDR3 bases: TGCGCCAGCAGCCAAGATCCCAACAGGAATAGCAATCAGCCCCAGCATTTT. Its protein product is CASSQDPNRNSNQPQHF.

The chain is built from TRBV9 and TRBJ2-7; possible D gene TRBD2, 6 bases. The V gene lost 0 bases and the J gene lost 3 bases, with 13 bases spanning the gap. Germline V gene data show CDR1 as SGDLS and CDR2 as YYNGEE. CDR3 size: 15 residues. CDR3 nucleotides: TGTGCCAGCAGCGTAGCTTGCAGGGAGGACTACGAGCAGTACGTC. This gives the protein CASSVACREDYEQYV.